Listed below are T cell receptor beta chains from one sample, sequenced in a study of shared clonotypes between healthy human individuals. Generated by immunoSEQ multiplex PCR, the TCRdb table keeps only in-frame clones and is missing some. The sample shows about 750,000 clones, roughly 92% of them seen only once. Sequences were obtained from naive CD8+ T cells sorted from blood. The receptor set was obtained from a man younger than 40 in good health. Both conserved end residues are part of each CDR3. D genes are given only for firm matches. Rows give clone size only sometimes, using once, few, many, or a class for an expanded clone.

V: TRBV25-1
J: TRBJ2-1
size: -
D: TRBD2
CDR3: CASSEYSGGAYNEQFF
DNA: TGTGCCAGCAGTGAATATAGCGGGGGGGCTTACAATGAGCAGTTCTTC

V: TRBV30
J: TRBJ2-1
size: -
D: -
CDR3: CAYPGLRNEQFF
DNA: TGTGCCTACCCGGGACTGCGAAATGAGCAGTTCTTC

V: TRBV5-5
J: TRBJ2-2
size: -
D: TRBD2
CDR3: CASSTGLAVNTGELFF
DNA: TGTGCCAGCAGCACGGGACTAGCGGTGAACACCGGGGAGCTGTTTTTT

V: TRBV6-6
J: TRBJ2-7
size: -
D: -
CDR3: CASSTDLDYEQYF
DNA: TGTGCCAGCAGTACGGATTTAGACTACGAGCAGTACTTC

V: TRBV9
J: TRBJ2-1
size: -
D: TRBD2
CDR3: CASSSGLVVGEQFF
DNA: TGTGCCAGCAGCTCGGGACTAGTCGTCGGTGAGCAGTTCTTC

V: TRBV6-5
J: TRBJ2-7
size: -
D: -
CDR3: CASSYAFHEQYF
DNA: TGTGCCAGCAGTTACGCCTTCCACGAGCAGTACTTC

V: TRBV15
J: TRBJ2-1
size: -
D: -
CDR3: CATSSFSDMASNEQFF
DNA: TGTGCCACCAGCAGCTTTTCGGACATGGCATCTAATGAGCAGTTCTTC

V: TRBV5-5
J: TRBJ1-5
size: -
D: -
CDR3: CASSLDHSNQPQHF
DNA: TGTGCCAGCAGCTTGGATCATAGCAATCAGCCCCAGCATTTT

V: TRBV6-5
J: TRBJ1-1
size: -
D: -
CDR3: CASSSAGLNTEAFF
DNA: TGTGCCAGCAGTTCGGCAGGGTTGAACACTGAAGCTTTCTTT

V: TRBV13
J: TRBJ1-2
size: -
D: -
CDR3: CASSFIFSGYTF
DNA: TGTGCCAGCAGCTTTATATTCTCCGGCTACACCTTC

V: TRBV6-5
J: TRBJ2-7
size: once
D: TRBD1
CDR3: CASSYSFGDRPHEQYF
DNA: TGTGCCAGCAGTTACTCTTTTGGGGACAGGCCCCACGAGCAGTACTTC

V: TRBV6-1
J: TRBJ2-1
size: -
D: TRBD1
CDR3: CASSEASSPGGTYNEQFF
DNA: TGTGCCAGCAGTGAAGCGTCGTCGCCAGGGGGCACCTACAATGAGCAGTTCTTC

V: TRBV7-9
J: TRBJ2-5
size: once
D: TRBD1
CDR3: CATRTGPQETQYF
DNA: TGTGCCACTCGGACAGGGCCACAAGAGACCCAGTACTTC

V: TRBV7-9
J: TRBJ2-2
size: -
D: -
CDR3: CASVADTGELFF
DNA: TGTGCCAGCGTGGCGGACACCGGGGAGCTGTTTTTT

V: TRBV29-1
J: TRBJ2-1
size: once
D: -
CDR3: CSARLPAEQFF
DNA: TGCAGCGCCAGATTGCCGGCGGAGCAGTTCTTC

V: TRBV5-6
J: TRBJ2-1
size: -
D: -
CDR3: CASSLGGVRNEQFF
DNA: TGTGCCAGCAGCCTTGGGGGAGTGAGGAATGAGCAGTTCTTC

V: TRBV4-3
J: TRBJ2-1
size: once
D: -
CDR3: CASSQDYHPGIVRYEQFF
DNA: TGCGCCAGCAGCCAAGATTATCACCCCGGTATAGTTCGCTATGAGCAGTTCTTC

V: TRBV27
J: TRBJ2-3
size: once
D: TRBD1
CDR3: CASRYRDRGTDTQYF
DNA: TGTGCCAGCAGATACCGGGACAGGGGGACAGATACGCAGTATTTT

V: TRBV28
J: TRBJ2-1
size: -
D: -
CDR3: CASSFGGPYNEQFF
DNA: TGTGCCAGCAGTTTCGGCGGGCCATACAATGAGCAGTTCTTC

V: TRBV27
J: TRBJ2-1
size: -
D: TRBD2
CDR3: CASSLRGIQLAGEGNEQFF
DNA: TGTGCCAGCAGTTTAAGGGGGATCCAACTAGCGGGAGAGGGGAATGAGCAGTTCTTC

V: TRBV10-3
J: TRBJ2-7
size: once
D: TRBD2
CDR3: CAISEGRREGRYEQYF
DNA: TGTGCCATCAGTGAAGGGCGTCGGGAGGGCCGCTACGAGCAGTACTTC

V: TRBV6-6
J: TRBJ1-1
size: -
D: TRBD1
CDR3: CASRTLQGAVNTEAFF
DNA: TGTGCCAGCAGAACCCTTCAGGGGGCTGTAAACACTGAAGCTTTCTTT

V: TRBV7-9
J: TRBJ2-1
size: -
D: -
CDR3: CASSSYLSIRRDEQFF
DNA: TGTGCCAGCAGCTCCTACCTTTCGATCAGAAGGGATGAGCAGTTCTTC

V: TRBV6-1
J: TRBJ2-3
size: -
D: -
CDR3: CASSVDRAVPTDTQYF
DNA: TGTGCCAGCAGTGTGGACAGAGCAGTTCCCACAGATACGCAGTATTTT

V: TRBV5-6
J: TRBJ2-7
size: -
D: -
CDR3: CASSLFVSGSDEQYF
DNA: TGTGCCAGCAGCTTGTTCGTCTCCGGGAGCGACGAGCAGTACTTC

V: TRBV6-5
J: TRBJ2-7
size: -
D: -
CDR3: CASTDSYEQYF
DNA: TGTGCCAGCACCGATTCCTACGAGCAGTACTTC

V: TRBV2
J: TRBJ1-3
size: -
D: -
CDR3: CASRTSIREYSGNTIYF
DNA: TGTGCCAGCAGGACCAGTATCAGGGAGTACTCTGGAAACACCATATATTTT

V: TRBV7-9
J: TRBJ2-1
size: -
D: TRBD1
CDR3: CASSSAWTGKIYNEQFF
DNA: TGTGCCAGCAGCTCCGCCTGGACAGGGAAAATATACAATGAGCAGTTCTTC

V: TRBV7-8
J: TRBJ2-1
size: few
D: -
CDR3: CASSTDTSSSYNEQFF
DNA: TGTGCCAGCTCAACCGATACGAGCAGCTCCTACAATGAGCAGTTCTTC